This T cell receptor (beta chain) was found in a study of Ad26.COV2.S vaccination and SARS-CoV-2 variants. Across the study: Intramuscularly, Ad26.COV2.S was given either once or twice, 56 days apart.

Germline CDR1 reads SQVTM; CDR2 reads ANQGSEA. V lost 7 bases to trimming and J lost 0 bases, with 15 bases between them. The CDR3 totals 15 residues. Assay used: immunoSEQ multiplex PCR; TCRdb lists only in-frame clones, some missing. The sample includes fewer than 400,000 clones, 70% to 90% of them seen just once. The treatment here: 15 to 20 received Ad26.COV2.S at low or high dose, single or two shots; about 5 received placebo; per-sample allocation not given. All samples were drawn on day 63, counting from the first vaccine or placebo injection. Vaccination used an Ad26 vector expressing Wuhan-strain SARS-CoV-2 spike.

The origin of this receptor is a person between 18 and 60 years old who received the Ad26.COV2.S COVID-19 vaccine or a placebo. The sequencing here drew on peripheral blood, taken in a trial of Ad26.COV2.S vaccine versus placebo. The gene calls are TRBV29-1 and TRBJ1-4, with D perhaps TRBD1 (5 bases). CDR3 sequence reads: CSARDPKSTNEKLFF. CDR3 bases: TGCAGCGCCCGGGACCCTAAATCAACTAATGAAAAACTGTTTTTT.